This T cell receptor beta chain was profiled in a study of cytomegalovirus exposure and HLA in healthy donors. Study-level background: Samples from HLA-typed donors yielded about 85 million unique TCRs in an early data release.

The V and J ends lost 5 bases and 0 bases respectively, with 13 bases between them. The CDR3 contains 15 residues. Germline CDR1 and CDR2: SNHLY and FYNNEI. Overall study results and limits: Common viral pathogens were later found to be apparently linked to several of the most significant clusters.

About this clone itself: The target antigen is unknown.

Amplification used 60 Vbeta primers and 13 Jbeta primers. TCRdb's table, derived via immunoSEQ multiplex PCR, lists solely in-frame clones and lacks some. The sample gives about 97,000 clones, roughly 85% of which show up once; approximately 2.4% is in the top ten. The receptor was derived from a man aged 40-55 years in good health and CMV-seronegative. The sequenced sample was PBMCs. The gene calls are TRBV2 and TRBJ1-1; D gene ambiguous. CDR3 bases: TGTGCCAGCAGTACAGACGACATTATGAACACTGAAGCTTTCTTT. This translates into CASSTDDIMNTEAFF.